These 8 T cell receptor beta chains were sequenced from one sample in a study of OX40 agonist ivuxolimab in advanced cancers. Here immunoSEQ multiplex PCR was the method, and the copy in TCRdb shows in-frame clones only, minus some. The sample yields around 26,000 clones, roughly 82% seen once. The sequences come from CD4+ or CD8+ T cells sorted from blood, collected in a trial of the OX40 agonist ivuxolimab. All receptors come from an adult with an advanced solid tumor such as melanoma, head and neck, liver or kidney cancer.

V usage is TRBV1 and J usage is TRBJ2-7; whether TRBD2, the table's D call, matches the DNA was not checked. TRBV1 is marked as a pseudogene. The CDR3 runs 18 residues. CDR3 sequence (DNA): TGCACCAGCAGCCAACTGAGGACTAGCGGGGGACACTCCTACGAGCAGTACTTC. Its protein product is CTSSQLRTSGGHSYEQYF.

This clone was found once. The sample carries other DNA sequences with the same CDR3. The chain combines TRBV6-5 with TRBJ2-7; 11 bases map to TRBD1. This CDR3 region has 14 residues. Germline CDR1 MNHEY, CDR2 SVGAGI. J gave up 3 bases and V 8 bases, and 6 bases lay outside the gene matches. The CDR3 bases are TGTGCCAGCCGAGCCGGGACAGGGGGCTACGAGCAGTACTTC. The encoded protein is CASRAGTGGYEQYF.

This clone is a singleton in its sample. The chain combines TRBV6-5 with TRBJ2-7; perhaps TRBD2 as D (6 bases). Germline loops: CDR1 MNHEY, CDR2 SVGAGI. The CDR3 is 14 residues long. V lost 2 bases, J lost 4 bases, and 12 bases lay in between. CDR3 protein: CASSYGGIYYEQYF. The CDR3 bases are TGTGCCAGCAGTTACGGCGGGATTTATTACGAGCAGTACTTC.

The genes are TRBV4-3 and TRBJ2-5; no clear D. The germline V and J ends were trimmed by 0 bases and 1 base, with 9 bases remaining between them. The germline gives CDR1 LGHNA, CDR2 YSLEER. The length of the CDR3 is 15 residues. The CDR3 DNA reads TGCGCCAGCAGCCAAGATCAGTACCTCCAAGAGACCCAGTACTTC. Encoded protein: CASSQDQYLQETQYF.

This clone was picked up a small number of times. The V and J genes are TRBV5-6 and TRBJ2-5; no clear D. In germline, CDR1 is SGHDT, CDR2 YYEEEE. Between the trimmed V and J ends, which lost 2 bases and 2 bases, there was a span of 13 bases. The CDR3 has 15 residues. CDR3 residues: CASSLASGFQETQYF. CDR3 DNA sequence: TGTGCCAGCAGCTTAGCTTCCGGGTTTCAAGAGACCCAGTACTTC.

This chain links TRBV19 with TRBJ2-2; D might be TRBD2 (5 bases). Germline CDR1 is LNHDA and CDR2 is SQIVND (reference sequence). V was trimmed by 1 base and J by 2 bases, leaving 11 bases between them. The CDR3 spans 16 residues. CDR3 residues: CASSIVPAENTGELFF. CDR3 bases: TGTGCCAGTAGTATAGTGCCAGCGGAAAACACCGGGGAGCTGTTTTTT.

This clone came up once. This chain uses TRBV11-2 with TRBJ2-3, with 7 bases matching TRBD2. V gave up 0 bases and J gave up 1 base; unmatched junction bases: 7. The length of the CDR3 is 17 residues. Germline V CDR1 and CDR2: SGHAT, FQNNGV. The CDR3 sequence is CASSLDYRGGRTDTQYF. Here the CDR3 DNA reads TGTGCCAGCAGCTTAGATTATCGCGGGGGTCGCACAGATACGCAGTATTTT.

CDR3 DNA sequence: TGCGCCAGCAGCGTGCCTAGCGGGGTAGTCAATGAGCAGTTCTTC. It encodes CASSVPSGVVNEQFF. The rearrangement uses TRBV4-1 and TRBJ2-1; TRBD2 matches at 9 bases. Germline loops: CDR1 MGHRA, CDR2 YSYEKL. The trim removed 5 bases at V and 6 bases at J, leaving 8 bases unmatched. The CDR3 spans 15 residues.